This TCR beta chain was found in a study of blood T cell repertoires in COVID-19. Study-wide background: COVID-19 samples collected from the United States, Italy and Spain covered acute and convalescent phases. The analysed material was cDNA or gDNA that came from T cells, B-cell-depleted T cells, or PBMCs.

The method was immunoSEQ multiplex PCR; TCRdb's version includes in-frame clones alone and lacks a portion of them. Altogether tens of thousands of clones are present, 65% to 90% being singletons, with the ten largest covering 35% to 50%. Germline V gene lookup returns CDR1 MNHEY and CDR2 SMNVEV (reference sequence). Deletions cut 2 bases from V and 3 bases from J, with 7 bases between. This CDR3 region has 13 residues. Input material: peripheral blood. The rearrangement uses TRBV27 and TRBJ1-2; tentatively, D is TRBD1 (5 bases). This clonotype originated in a man older than 75 with acute or convalescent COVID-19. The CDR3 loop is CASSLRGYYGYTF. Here the CDR3 DNA reads TGTGCCAGCAGTTTACGGGGGTACTATGGCTACACCTTC.